This is a list of T cell receptor beta chains from one sample in a study of cytomegalovirus exposure and HLA in healthy donors. Assay used: immunoSEQ multiplex PCR; TCRdb lists only in-frame clones, some missing. The sample consists of approximately 140,000 clones, approximately 85% of them appearing once. Input material: PBMCs. Receptor source: a woman in her thirties in good health and CMV-seronegative. Each CDR3 is given with its conserved first and last residue. The D gene is left open where the match is weak. Size tells how often a clone was seen (once, few, many) or the class of an expanded clone, and some rows leave it out.

clone_size d_call j_call v_call cdr3_nt cdr3_aa
few . TRBJ1-2 TRBV5-7 TGTGCCAGCAGTCACCAAATGGACAGCTATGGCTACACCTTC CASSHQMDSYGYTF
. TRBD1 TRBJ1-4 TRBV29-1 TGCAGCGTCGGCATGTCGGGACAGGGGGCCACTAATGAAAAACTGTTTTTT CSVGMSGQGATNEKLFF
once . TRBJ2-3 TRBV7-6 TGTGCCAGCAGCTCTGGCAGGGGAACAGATACGCAGTATTTT CASSSGRGTDTQYF
. . TRBJ1-1 TRBV6-1 TGTGCCAGCACGACACCGAACACTGAAGCTTTCTTT CASTTPNTEAFF
. . TRBJ1-5 TRBV7-9 TGTGCCAGCAGCTTAGGAGTAGGGGTTAGGGGTCAGCCCCAGCATTTT CASSLGVGVRGQPQHF
. . TRBJ2-6 TRBV5-1 TGCGCCAGCAGCTTGGGGGGGCCTGGGGCCAACGTCCTGACTTTC CASSLGGPGANVLTF
. . TRBJ1-5 TRBV28 TGTGCCAGCAACGAGGCAGTTAAAAATCAGCCCCAGCATTTT CASNEAVKNQPQHF
. TRBD1 TRBJ1-4 TRBV7-9 TGTGCCAGCAGCTTTTTGACAGGGGGCCTTGAAAAACTGTTTTTT CASSFLTGGLEKLFF
once TRBD2 TRBJ2-2 TRBV4-2 TGTGCCAGCAGCCAAGAACCAGCGGGGGGGCCCGGGGAGCTGTTTTTT CASSQEPAGGPGELFF
. TRBD2 TRBJ2-7 TRBV28 TGTGCCAGCAGTTTGCTAGCGGGGGGTTACGAGCAGTACTTC CASSLLAGGYEQYF
. . TRBJ2-2 TRBV5-6 TGTGCCAGCAGCGGGCAGGGATTGGACACCGGGGAGCTGTTTTTT CASSGQGLDTGELFF
. . TRBJ1-1 TRBV13 TGTGCCAGCAGCCCGGGCCGAGGAGGCACTGAAGCTTTCTTT CASSPGRGGTEAFF
. . TRBJ2-7 TRBV28 TGTGCCAGCAGTTTCCATTACGAGCAGTACTTC CASSFHYEQYF
. . TRBJ1-1 TRBV2 TGTGCCAGCAGTCGGGGGTTTACTGAAGCTTTCTTT CASSRGFTEAFF
. TRBD1 TRBJ2-2 TRBV9 TGTGCCAGCACTCGACAATCGGGACAGGCGGGCAACACCGGGGAGCTGTTTTTT CASTRQSGQAGNTGELFF
. TRBD1 TRBJ1-1 TRBV5-6 TGTGCCAGCAGCTCTGACAGGGCCACTGAAGCTTTCTTT CASSSDRATEAFF
. . TRBJ2-1 TRBV28 TGTGCCAGTTCCAGGGAGGACTACTACAATGAGCAGTTCTTC CASSREDYYNEQFF
. . TRBJ1-1 TRBV10-3 TGTGCCATCAGGGGCAGGGAAGCCAACACTGAAGCTTTCTTT CAIRGREANTEAFF
. . TRBJ2-6 TRBV9 TGTGCCAGCAGCGTAAGAAGGGCGGGTGGGGCCAACGTCCTGACTTTC CASSVRRAGGANVLTF
. TRBD1 TRBJ1-4 TRBV7-9 TGTGCCAGCAGTACGGGACAGGGAAATGAAAAACTGTTTTTT CASSTGQGNEKLFF
. . TRBJ2-3 TRBV5-1 TGCGCCAGCAGCTTGGAAGCGGGCACAGATACGCAGTATTTT CASSLEAGTDTQYF
. TRBD1 TRBJ1-1 TRBV7-8 TGTGCCAGCAGCCTGACAGGGGATGACACTGAAGCTTTCTTT CASSLTGDDTEAFF
. . TRBJ1-1 TRBV27 TGTGCCAGCAGATGGCAGGCCAACACTGAAGCTTTCTTT CASRWQANTEAFF
. TRBD1 TRBJ1-2 TRBV5-6 TGTGCCAGCAGCTTGGTAGCTTCAGGACAGGACTATGGCTACACCTTC CASSLVASGQDYGYTF
once . TRBJ2-1 TRBV27 TGTGCCAGCAGTCCTACCCCCAGAGGTTTGGTCGATGAGCAGTTCTTC CASSPTPRGLVDEQFF
. . TRBJ1-5 TRBV15 TGTGCCACCAGCAGAGACTCACGACAGTATAGCAATCAGCCCCAGCATTTT CATSRDSRQYSNQPQHF
. TRBD1 TRBJ1-2 TRBV11-2 TGTGCCAGCAGCTTAGATAGGGGACAGGGCTACACCTTC CASSLDRGQGYTF
. TRBD1 TRBJ1-1 TRBV5-1 TGCGCCAGCAGTAAGGACAGGGCGAACACTGAAGCTTTCTTT CASSKDRANTEAFF
. . TRBJ1-1 TRBV4-3 TGCGCCAGCAGCCAAGATTACTCCACTGAAGCTTTCTTT CASSQDYSTEAFF
. TRBD1 TRBJ2-7 TRBV5-1 TGCGCCAGCGCACGGGACAGGGTCTACGAGCAGTACTTC CASARDRVYEQYF
. TRBD1 TRBJ1-2 TRBV5-6 TGTGCCAGCAGCAAAAGACAGGGCAACTATGGCTACACCTTC CASSKRQGNYGYTF
. TRBD1 TRBJ2-6 TRBV5-1 TGCGCCAGCAACACAGGGGACTCTGGGGCCAACGTCCTGACTTTC CASNTGDSGANVLTF
. . TRBJ1-5 TRBV9 TGTGCCAGCAGCGCACAGGGTACCCATCAGCCCCAGCATTTT CASSAQGTHQPQHF
once . TRBJ1-6 TRBV9 TGTGCCAGCAGCGTAGATAGCGATGGAGTTAATTCACCCCTCCACTTT CASSVDSDGVNSPLHF
. TRBD1 TRBJ1-1 TRBV25-1 TGTGCCAGCAGACCCTACAGGGGAAACACTGAAGCTTTCTTT CASRPYRGNTEAFF
. . TRBJ1-5 TRBV5-1 TGCGCCAGCAGCCCTGCCGCTGGGAGTGGTCAGCCCCAGCATTTT CASSPAAGSGQPQHF
. . TRBJ1-4 TRBV6-1 TGTGCCAGCAGTAGAGGTCTGGCTAATGAAAAACTGTTTTTT CASSRGLANEKLFF
. . TRBJ1-4 TRBV14 TGTGCCAGCAGCCTACAGGGATCTAATGAAAAACTGTTTTTT CASSLQGSNEKLFF
few . TRBJ1-1 TRBV6-5 TGTGCCAGCAGTTACAGGCCGGGATGGAACACTGAAGCTTTCTTT CASSYRPGWNTEAFF
. . TRBJ2-3 TRBV5-1 TGCGCCAGCAGCTTACAGGGTTTCGGAGTCACAGATACGCAGTATTTT CASSLQGFGVTDTQYF
. . TRBJ2-1 TRBV10-1 TGCGCCAGCAGTGAAGTAGGTGCAGGGCATGCCTACAATGAGCAGTTCTTC CASSEVGAGHAYNEQFF
. . TRBJ1-1 TRBV5-8 TGTGCCAGCAGCTTGGGTAGAAACACTGAAGCTTTCTTT CASSLGRNTEAFF
. TRBD1 TRBJ2-1 TRBV9 TGTGCCAGCAGCGTAGGTGGGACAGAGTACAATGAGCAGTTCTTC CASSVGGTEYNEQFF